This T cell receptor beta chain was observed in a study of blood T cell repertoires in COVID-19. The overall study: T cells, B-cell-depleted T cells, or PBMCs provided the cDNA or gDNA that served as material.

Germline V lookup: CDR1 SGHAT, CDR2 FQNNGV. Germline trimming cut 1 base from V and 5 bases from J; bases unmatched to any gene: 12. The CDR3 covers 18 residues. Some clones are missing from TCRdb's copy, which holds only in-frame ones; the method was immunoSEQ multiplex PCR. The repertoire includes about 200,000 clones, about 80% of them detected once, and 6.9% sits in the top ten. The J gene is TRBJ2-1, the V gene TRBV11-2; the match to TRBD1 covers 9 bases. Sequenced sample: peripheral blood. This receptor was identified in a human donor with acute or convalescent COVID-19. The donor label of this sample is uncertain. CDR3 sequence reads: CASSLVRGPGQGNNEQFF. The CDR3 region has the DNA TGTGCCAGCAGCTTAGTTAGGGGACCGGGACAGGGAAACAATGAGCAGTTCTTC.